The 23 T cell receptor beta chains below come from one sample, sequenced in a study of cytomegalovirus exposure and HLA in healthy donors. The PCR was carried out with 60 Vbeta primers and 13 Jbeta primers. The table came from immunoSEQ multiplex PCR; TCRdb's copy has only in-frame clones and leaves some out. The sample carries about 160,000 clones, about 80% recorded once. The sequenced sample consisted of PBMCs. The receptors were gathered from a woman in her fifties or sixties in good health and CMV-seropositive.

This chain joins TRBV4-3 and TRBJ1-2, with a possible D match to TRBD1 (5 bases). Trimming pared 0 bases from V and 6 bases from J, leaving 14 bases between. Looked up from germline, CDR1 is LGHNA and CDR2 is YSLEER. The CDR3 contains 15 residues. The CDR3 loop is CASSQELGGRDGYTF. In nucleotides, the CDR3 is TGCGCCAGCAGCCAAGAATTGGGGGGAAGGGATGGCTACACCTTC.

The chain uses TRBV6-1 and TRBJ1-2, with unresolved D. Germline V gene lookup returns CDR1 MNHNS and CDR2 SASEGT. Trimming stripped 6 bases from V and 2 bases from J, with 10 bases between. The CDR3 has 13 residues. As DNA, the CDR3 is TGTGCCAGCAGACAGCCGCTCAACTATGGCTACACCTTC. This gives the protein CASRQPLNYGYTF.

The chain joins TRBV6-5 to TRBJ1-2; TRBD1 aligns across 7 bases. V shed 2 bases, J shed 0 bases, and the junction held 6 bases outside the gene matches. The germline V gene has CDR1 MNHEY and CDR2 SVGAGI. This CDR3 is 16 amino acids long. CDR3 DNA sequence: TGTGCCAGCAGTTACAACAGGGGCCCAGCTAACTATGGCTACACCTTC. This gives the protein CASSYNRGPANYGYTF.

The chain couples TRBV6-5 to TRBJ2-3, with a weak D call TRBD1 (6 bases). The V and J ends lost 0 bases and 0 bases respectively, with 10 bases between them. The CDR3 is 16 residues long. Germline CDR1 reads MNHEY; CDR2 reads SVGAGI. The CDR3 reads CASSYSRTDSTDTQYF. CDR3 DNA: TGTGCCAGCAGTTACTCCCGGACAGACAGCACAGATACGCAGTATTTT.

This chain uses TRBV6-1 with TRBJ2-7; unclear D gene. Trimming removed 7 bases at V and 7 bases at J, with 17 bases between. The CDR3 sequence is 13 residues long. Germline V gene sequence: CDR1 MNHNS, CDR2 SASEGT. Here the CDR3 reads CASTPNSIREQYF. The CDR3 DNA is TGTGCCAGCACCCCCAACAGCATTCGGGAGCAGTACTTC.

The chain employs TRBV6-5 and TRBJ2-1, with a weak D call TRBD2 (6 bases). CDR3 size: 16 residues. Germline assignment: CDR1 MNHEY and CDR2 SVGAGI. Trimming left V 2 bases short and J 7 bases short, with 18 bases between. As DNA, the CDR3 is TGTGCCAGCAGTTACGCCCCCTCGGGTAGCGGAAATGAGCAGTTCTTC. Its protein product is CASSYAPSGSGNEQFF.

Only one count was recorded for this clone. The gene calls are TRBV15 and TRBJ1-1; D unclear. Germline CDR1 is LNHNV and CDR2 is YYDKDF (reference sequence). The CDR3 is made up of 14 amino acids. Trimming shortened V by 0 bases and J by 1 base, and 6 bases separated the two germline ends. CDR3 protein: CATSRDPENTEAFF. The CDR3 DNA sequence: TGTGCCACCAGCAGAGATCCAGAGAACACTGAAGCTTTCTTT.

V usage is TRBV4-3 and J usage is TRBJ2-7, with a weak D call TRBD1 (5 bases). The V end was cut by 5 bases, the J end by 3 bases, with 20 bases between. From germline, CDR1 is LGHNA and CDR2 YSLEER. The length of the CDR3 is 16 residues. The CDR3 reads CASSSQVVWGLYEQYF. The CDR3 coding sequence is TGCGCCAGCAGCTCTCAGGTCGTCTGGGGCCTCTACGAGCAGTACTTC.

This clone turned up a few times. The chain links TRBV9 to TRBJ2-3; D is perhaps TRBD2 (5 bases). The germline V and J ends were trimmed by 2 bases and 1 base, with 8 bases remaining between them. The germline V gene has CDR1 SGDLS and CDR2 YYNGEE. The CDR3 runs to 14 residues. Here the CDR3 reads CASSVIGGTDTQYF. The CDR3 nucleotides are TGTGCCAGCAGCGTGATCGGGGGCACAGATACGCAGTATTTT.

As concerns this clone: The identical CDR3 is also encoded by other nucleotide sequences in the sample. The chain has TRBV14 and TRBJ1-6, with D hard to call. The CDR3 is 14 residues long. V was trimmed by 0 bases and J by 6 bases, leaving 6 bases between them. Germline loops: CDR1 SGHDN, CDR2 FVKESK. The CDR3 DNA follows: TGTGCCAGCAGCCAAGAGACGGGTAATTCACCCCTCCACTTT. Amino acids: CASSQETGNSPLHF.

V gene TRBV28 combines with J gene TRBJ1-2; a weak D match, TRBD1 (5 bases). The CDR3 covers 14 residues. Germline-derived CDR1 and CDR2 are MDHEN and SYDVKM. Between the trimmed V and J ends, which lost 8 bases and 0 bases, there was a span of 13 bases. The CDR3 bases are TGTGCCAGCGCTCCCGGACAAACTAACTATGGCTACACCTTC. The encoded protein is CASAPGQTNYGYTF.

In its sample, this clone was seen a few times. The chain is built from TRBV19 and TRBJ1-1; 7 bases fit TRBD1. The CDR3 sequence is 14 residues long. From germline, CDR1 is LNHDA and CDR2 SQIVND (reference sequence). Losses at the gene ends were 3 bases for V and 2 bases for J; bases not matched to a gene: 3. The CDR3 loop reads CASSIGTVNTEAFF. The CDR3 DNA reads TGTGCCAGTAGTATCGGGACAGTAAACACTGAAGCTTTCTTT.

This clone was seen just once. This chain uses TRBV19 with TRBJ1-5, with unresolved D. Germline V gives CDR1 LNHDA, CDR2 SQIVND (reference sequence). The germline V and J ends were trimmed by 4 bases and 1 base, with 14 bases remaining between them. There are 16 residues in the CDR3. CDR3 residues: CASSKSSAGSNQPQHF. CDR3 nucleotides: TGTGCCAGTAGTAAATCTTCGGCGGGCAGCAATCAGCCCCAGCATTTT.

This chain links TRBV2 with TRBJ1-2; 9 positions match TRBD1. Germline CDR1 SNHLY, CDR2 FYNNEI. With V trimmed by 9 bases and J by 0 bases, 8 bases remained unmatched. The CDR3 extends over 15 amino acids. The CDR3 here is CARRGQGKANYGYTF. CDR3 coding DNA: TGTGCCAGGAGAGGACAGGGGAAGGCTAACTATGGCTACACCTTC.

The chain has TRBV4-1 and TRBJ1-2; D may be TRBD1 (6 bases). The germline gives CDR1 MGHRA, CDR2 YSYEKL. With 1 base removed from V and 6 bases from J, the gap between germline ends came to 12 bases. CDR3 size: 14 residues. CDR3: CASSQVGRGNGYTF. CDR3 coding DNA: TGCGCCAGCAGCCAAGTCGGCAGGGGTAATGGCTACACCTTC.

The chain links TRBV28 to TRBJ1-5, with TRBD1 as a possible D gene (6 bases). Trimming took 2 bases from V and 4 from J, leaving 9 bases between them. The CDR3 consists of 14 residues. Germline CDR1 reads MDHEN; CDR2 reads SYDVKM. CDR3 sequence: CASSLGGRNQPQHF. In nucleotides, the CDR3 is TGTGCCAGCAGTTTAGGGGGCAGGAATCAGCCCCAGCATTTT.

In this sample, this clone turned up once. The rearrangement links TRBV11-2 to TRBJ2-5, with 7 bases lining up with TRBD1. The CDR3 is made up of 16 amino acids. With V trimmed by 5 bases and J by 2 bases, 11 bases remained unmatched. Germline CDR1 and CDR2: SGHAT and FQNNGV. CDR3 in amino acids: CASSPTGQASQETQYF. The DNA for the CDR3 is TGTGCCAGCAGCCCCACCGGACAGGCGTCGCAAGAGACCCAGTACTTC. The variable domain in full, with the rest retrieved from reference TRBV11-2 and TRBJ2-5, is EAGVAQSPRYKIIEKRQSVAFWCNPISGHATLYWYQQILGQGPKLLIQFQNNGVVDDSQLPKDRFSAERLKGVDSTLKIQPAKLEDSAVYLCASSPTGQASQETQYFGPGTRLLVL.

V usage is TRBV7-3 and J usage is TRBJ2-1, with D possibly matching TRBD2 (6 bases). With 5 bases removed from V and 10 bases from J, the gap between germline ends came to 15 bases. The CDR3 has 13 residues. From germline, CDR1 is SGHTA and CDR2 FQGTGA. CDR3 protein: CASSTIARGEQFF. As DNA, the CDR3 is TGTGCCAGCAGCACGATCGCTCGGGGGGAGCAGTTCTTC. The entire variable domain, with the rest obtained from reference TRBV7-3 and TRBJ2-1, is as follows: GAGVSQTPSNKVTEKGKYVELRCDPISGHTALYWYRQSLGQGPEFLIYFQGTGAADDSGLPNDRFFAVRPEGSVSTLKIQRTERGDSAVYLCASSTIARGEQFFGPGTRLTVL.

J is TRBJ1-2 and V is TRBV10-3; the D gene is possibly TRBD1 (5 bases). CDR3 size: 16 residues. V was shortened by 3 bases and J by 0 bases, with 14 bases between the two germline ends. Per germline, CDR1 ENHRY and CDR2 SYGVKD. The CDR3 coding sequence is TGTGCCATCAGTGATGGGAAAGGGGCCCCTAACTATGGCTACACCTTC. Amino acids: CAISDGKGAPNYGYTF.

The gene calls are TRBV5-1 and TRBJ2-7; 10 nucleotides agree with TRBD1. Unmatched junction bases numbered 3, after V lost 0 bases and J lost 0 bases. The CDR3 runs to 16 residues. Germline V gene sequence: CDR1 SGHRS, CDR2 YFSETQ. This chain's CDR3 is CASSLGQGALSYEQYF. The CDR3, as DNA: TGCGCCAGCAGCTTGGGACAGGGGGCCCTCTCCTACGAGCAGTACTTC. Filled out from reference TRBV5-1 and TRBJ2-7, the complete variable domain reads KAGVTQTPRYLIKTRGQQVTLSCSPISGHRSVSWYQQTPGQGLQFLFEYFSETQRNKGNFPGRFSGRQFSNSRSEMNVSTLELGDSALYLCASSLGQGALSYEQYFGPGTRLTVT.

This clone was seen more than once but under ten times. The chain links TRBV4-1 to TRBJ2-1; perhaps TRBD2 as D (6 bases). Germline CDR1 is MGHRA and CDR2 is YSYEKL. The CDR3 totals 16 residues. V was clipped by 0 bases and J by 7 bases, with 16 bases between them. The CDR3 nucleotides read TGCGCCAGCAGCCAAGAAGGGGAAGGGGAGGTTAATGAGCAGTTCTTC. It codes for CASSQEGEGEVNEQFF.

This chain joins TRBV7-9 and TRBJ1-5; TRBD1 matches 8 bases. Losses at the gene ends were 4 bases for V and 1 base for J; bases not matched to a gene: 3. The CDR3 consists of 15 residues. Per germline, CDR1 SEHNR and CDR2 FQNEAQ (reference sequence). This CDR3 reads CASSSTGVSNQPQHF. The CDR3 DNA sequence: TGTGCCAGCAGCTCGACAGGGGTGAGCAATCAGCCCCAGCATTTT.

This clone has a handful of counts. The rearrangement uses TRBV29-1 and TRBJ1-1, with D perhaps TRBD1 (5 bases). V was cut by 3 bases and J by 4 bases, with 18 bases left in between. The CDR3 sequence is 15 residues long. Germline V CDR1 and CDR2: SQVTM, ANQGSEA. The CDR3 sequence: CSVDKSGGKFTEAFF. The CDR3 DNA sequence: TGCAGCGTTGATAAATCGGGGGGGAAGTTCACTGAAGCTTTCTTT.